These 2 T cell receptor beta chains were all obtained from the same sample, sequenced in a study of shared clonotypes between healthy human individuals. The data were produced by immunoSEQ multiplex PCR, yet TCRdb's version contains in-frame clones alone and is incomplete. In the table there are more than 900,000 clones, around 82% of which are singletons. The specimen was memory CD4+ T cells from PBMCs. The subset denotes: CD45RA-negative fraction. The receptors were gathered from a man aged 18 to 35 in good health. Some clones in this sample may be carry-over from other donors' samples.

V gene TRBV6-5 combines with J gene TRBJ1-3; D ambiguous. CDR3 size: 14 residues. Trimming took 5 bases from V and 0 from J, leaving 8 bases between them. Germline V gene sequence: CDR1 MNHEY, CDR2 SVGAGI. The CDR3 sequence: CASSPDFSGNTIYF. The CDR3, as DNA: TGTGCCAGCAGTCCGGATTTCTCTGGAAACACCATATATTTT.

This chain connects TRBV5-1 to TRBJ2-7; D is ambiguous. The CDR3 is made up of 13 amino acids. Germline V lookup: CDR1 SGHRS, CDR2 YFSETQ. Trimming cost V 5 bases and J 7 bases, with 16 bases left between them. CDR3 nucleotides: TGCGCCAGCAGGCTGGACGGCATGTTGGAGCAGTACTTC. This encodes CASRLDGMLEQYF.